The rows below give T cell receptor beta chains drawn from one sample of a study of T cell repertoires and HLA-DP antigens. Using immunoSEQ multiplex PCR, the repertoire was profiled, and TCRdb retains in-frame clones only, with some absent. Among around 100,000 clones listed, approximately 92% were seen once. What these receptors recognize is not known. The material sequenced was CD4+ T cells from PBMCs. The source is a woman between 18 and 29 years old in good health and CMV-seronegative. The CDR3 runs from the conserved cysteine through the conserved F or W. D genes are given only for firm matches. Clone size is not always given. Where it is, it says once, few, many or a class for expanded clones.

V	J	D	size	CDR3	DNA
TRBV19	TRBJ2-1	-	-	CASSMSEVFSYNEQFF	TGTGCCAGTAGTATGTCCGAGGTCTTCTCCTACAATGAGCAGTTCTTC
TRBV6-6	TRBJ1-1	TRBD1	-	CASSSPGQVNTEAFF	TGTGCCAGCAGTTCCCCGGGACAGGTGAACACTGAAGCTTTCTTT
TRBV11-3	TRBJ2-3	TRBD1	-	CASSLDGTGTDTQYF	TGTGCCAGCAGCTTAGACGGGACAGGCACAGATACGCAGTATTTT
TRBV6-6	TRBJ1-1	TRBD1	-	CASRNRRDRDTEAFF	TGTGCCAGCAGAAACCGCCGGGACAGGGACACTGAAGCTTTCTTT
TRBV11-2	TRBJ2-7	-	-	CASSLVAGHSYEQYF	TGTGCCAGCAGCTTAGTTGCCGGTCACTCCTACGAGCAGTACTTC
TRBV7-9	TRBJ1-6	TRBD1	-	CASSFLPGQRNSPLHF	TGTGCCAGCAGCTTCCTACCGGGACAGAGGAATTCACCCCTCCACTTT
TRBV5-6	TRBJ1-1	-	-	CASSLATGANTEAFF	TGTGCCAGCAGCTTGGCAACAGGAGCGAACACTGAAGCTTTCTTT
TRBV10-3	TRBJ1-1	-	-	CAISESEGGRGEAFF	TGTGCCATCAGTGAGTCGGAGGGGGGAAGGGGTGAAGCTTTCTTT
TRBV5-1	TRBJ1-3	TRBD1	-	CASSTGTGADGNTIYF	TGCGCCAGCAGCACCGGGACAGGGGCGGATGGAAACACCATATATTTT
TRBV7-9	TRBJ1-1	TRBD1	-	CAISKGGRGLSMNTEAFF	TGTGCCATAAGCAAAGGGGGCAGGGGGCTATCAATGAACACTGAAGCTTTCTTT
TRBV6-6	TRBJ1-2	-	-	CASSYGLMSNYGYTF	TGTGCCAGCAGTTACGGACTGATGTCTAACTATGGCTACACCTTC
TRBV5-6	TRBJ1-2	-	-	CASSLRGSINYGYTF	TGTGCCAGCAGCTTGCGGGGATCGATTAACTATGGCTACACCTTC
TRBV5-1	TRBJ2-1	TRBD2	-	CASSLPGLAAYNEQFF	TGCGCCAGCAGCTTACCGGGACTAGCGGCCTACAATGAGCAGTTCTTC
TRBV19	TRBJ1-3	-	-	CASSLRESAGNTIYF	TGTGCCAGTAGTCTGCGCGAGTCAGCCGGAAACACCATATATTTT
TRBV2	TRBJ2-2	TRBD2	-	CASNRRTSGTNTGELFF	TGTGCCAGCAACCGTCGGACTAGCGGGACAAACACCGGGGAGCTGTTTTTT
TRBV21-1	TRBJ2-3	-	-	CASSTYPGSLTDTQYF	TGTGCCAGCTCCACTTACCCAGGGAGTCTCACAGATACGCAGTATTTT
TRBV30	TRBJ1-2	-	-	CAWSTWGGYTF	TGTGCCTGGAGTACCTGGGGTGGCTACACCTTC
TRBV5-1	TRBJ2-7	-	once	CASSLPGAHPIYEQYF	TGCGCCAGCAGCTTGCCCGGGGCCCACCCAATCTACGAGCAGTACTTC
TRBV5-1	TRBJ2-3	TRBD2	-	CASSPRTSGGLLLVTDTQYF	TGCGCCAGCAGCCCGCGGACTAGCGGGGGACTCCTTCTTGTCACAGATACGCAGTATTTT
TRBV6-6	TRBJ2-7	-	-	CASSRQARGNEQYF	TGTGCCAGCAGTCGACAGGCCCGGGGGAACGAGCAGTACTTC
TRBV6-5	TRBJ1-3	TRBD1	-	CASSSGTVYSGNTIYF	TGTGCCAGCAGTTCCGGGACAGTCTACTCTGGAAACACCATATATTTT
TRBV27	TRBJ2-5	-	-	CASSPTPLLKYQETQYF	TGTGCCAGCAGTCCCACCCCGCTCTTAAAGTACCAAGAGACCCAGTACTTC
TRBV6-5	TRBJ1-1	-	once	CASRTGRGNTEAFF	TGTGCCAGCAGGACAGGACGGGGAAACACTGAAGCTTTCTTT
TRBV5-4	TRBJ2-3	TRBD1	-	CASSPRGFRSTDTQYF	TGTGCCAGCAGCCCCAGGGGGTTCCGGAGCACAGATACGCAGTATTTT
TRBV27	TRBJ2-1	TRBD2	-	CASSPRLAVLGYNEQFF	TGTGCCAGCAGTCCCAGACTAGCGGTACTCGGATACAATGAGCAGTTCTTC
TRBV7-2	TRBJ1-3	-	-	CASSLAGPEPGNTIYF	TGTGCCAGCAGCTTAGCGGGCCCTGAACCTGGAAACACCATATATTTT
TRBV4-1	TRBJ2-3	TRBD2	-	CASPKDRRLAGGPRTDTQYF	TGCGCCAGCCCCAAAGACCGCAGACTAGCGGGAGGGCCGCGGACAGATACGCAGTATTTT
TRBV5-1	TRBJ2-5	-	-	CASSTQTWGVGETQYF	TGCGCCAGCAGCACACAAACCTGGGGGGTAGGGGAGACCCAGTACTTC
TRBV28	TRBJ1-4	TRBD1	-	CASTRGQKLFF	TGTGCCAGCACCAGGGGGCAAAAACTGTTTTTT
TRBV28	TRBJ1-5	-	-	CASRRGNRARQPQHF	TGTGCCAGCAGACGCGGGAACAGGGCAAGGCAGCCCCAGCATTTT
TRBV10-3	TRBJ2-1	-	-	CAISEGYEQFF	TGTGCCATCAGTGAGGGGTATGAGCAGTTCTTC
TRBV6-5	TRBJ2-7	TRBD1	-	CASSPRDRGPEQYF	TGTGCCAGCAGTCCTCGGGACAGGGGGCCCGAGCAGTACTTC
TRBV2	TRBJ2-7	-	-	CASSSSDSAEQYF	TGTGCCAGCAGCTCATCGGACAGCGCTGAGCAGTACTTC
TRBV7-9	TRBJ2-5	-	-	CASSPGETQYF	TGTGCCAGCAGCCCAGGGGAGACCCAGTACTTC
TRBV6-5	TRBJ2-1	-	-	CASSYRRGAEQFF	TGTGCCAGCAGTTATCGGAGAGGGGCTGAGCAGTTCTTC
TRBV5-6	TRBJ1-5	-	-	CASSLGARVIRGNQPQHF	TGTGCCAGCAGCTTGGGCGCGAGGGTCATTAGGGGCAATCAGCCCCAGCATTTT
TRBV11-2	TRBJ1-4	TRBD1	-	CASSLGIQGDNEKLFF	TGTGCCAGCAGCTTAGGCATACAGGGGGATAATGAAAAACTGTTTTTT
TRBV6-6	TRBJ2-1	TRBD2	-	CASSLPGLAGTEQFF	TGTGCCAGCAGTCTCCCGGGACTAGCGGGAACGGAGCAGTTCTTC
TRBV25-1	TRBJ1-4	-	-	CASSAQGREKLFF	TGTGCCAGCAGTGCACAGGGACGGGAAAAACTGTTTTTT
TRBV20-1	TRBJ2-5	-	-	CSARVQETQYF	TGCAGTGCTAGAGTACAAGAGACCCAGTACTTC
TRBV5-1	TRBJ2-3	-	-	CASSFVPRSTDTQYF	TGCGCCAGCAGCTTCGTTCCCCGGAGCACAGATACGCAGTATTTT
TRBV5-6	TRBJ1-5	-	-	CASSLGTGLNQPQHF	TGTGCCAGCAGCTTGGGAACCGGGCTCAATCAGCCCCAGCATTTT
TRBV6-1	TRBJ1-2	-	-	CASSERGGATNYGYTF	TGTGCCAGCAGTGAAAGGGGCGGAGCCACTAACTATGGCTACACCTTC
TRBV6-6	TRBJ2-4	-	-	CASSPRGGDPKNIQYF	TGTGCCAGCAGCCCTAGGGGGGGAGATCCCAAAAACATTCAGTACTTC
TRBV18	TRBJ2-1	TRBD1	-	CASSPRLWDRGYNEQFF	TGTGCCAGCTCACCAAGACTCTGGGACAGGGGATACAATGAGCAGTTCTTC
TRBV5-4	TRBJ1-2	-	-	CASSLPTADYGYTF	TGTGCCAGCAGCCTACCGACAGCGGACTATGGCTACACCTTC
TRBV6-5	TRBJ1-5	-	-	CASRPDGVRPQHF	TGTGCCAGCAGACCGGACGGGGTGAGGCCCCAGCATTTT
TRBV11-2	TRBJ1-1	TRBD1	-	CASSARGQGATEAFF	TGTGCCAGCAGCGCCAGAGGACAGGGGGCCACTGAAGCTTTCTTT
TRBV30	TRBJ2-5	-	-	CAWSPGVTQETQYF	TGTGCCTGGAGCCCAGGGGTAACCCAAGAGACCCAGTACTTC
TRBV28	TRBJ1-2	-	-	CASVTAVGYGYTF	TGTGCCAGCGTGACGGCGGTAGGCTATGGCTACACCTTC